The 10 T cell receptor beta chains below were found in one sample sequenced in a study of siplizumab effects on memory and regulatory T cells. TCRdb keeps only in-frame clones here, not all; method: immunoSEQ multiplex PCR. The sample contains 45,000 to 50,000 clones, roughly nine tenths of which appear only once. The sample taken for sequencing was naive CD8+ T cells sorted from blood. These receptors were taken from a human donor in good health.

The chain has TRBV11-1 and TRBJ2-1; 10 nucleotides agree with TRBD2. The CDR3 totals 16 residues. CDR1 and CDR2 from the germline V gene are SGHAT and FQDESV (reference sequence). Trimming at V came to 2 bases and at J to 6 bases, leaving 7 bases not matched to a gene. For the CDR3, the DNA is TGTGCCAGCAGCTTATCTTCTAGCGGGAGAGTCAATGAGCAGTTCTTC. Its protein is CASSLSSSGRVNEQFF.

The chain's CDR3 is CASSSGAEGASYEQYF. CDR3 DNA sequence: TGTGCCAGCAGCTCCGGGGCGGAGGGGGCATCCTACGAGCAGTACTTC. J is TRBJ2-7 and V is TRBV7-6, with D tentatively TRBD1 (7 bases). Deletions cut 4 bases from V and 1 base from J, with 17 bases between. The CDR3 is made up of 16 amino acids. Germline V CDR1 and CDR2: SGHVS, FNYEAQ.

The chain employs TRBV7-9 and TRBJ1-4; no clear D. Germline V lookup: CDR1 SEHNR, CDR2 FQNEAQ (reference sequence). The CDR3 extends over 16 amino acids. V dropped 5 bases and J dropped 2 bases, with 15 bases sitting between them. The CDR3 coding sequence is TGTGCCAGCAGCCGTCCCTCGCTGAGGACTAATGAAAAACTGTTTTTT. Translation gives CASSRPSLRTNEKLFF. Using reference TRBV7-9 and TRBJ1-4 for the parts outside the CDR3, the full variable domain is DTGVSQNPRHKITKRGQNVTFRCDPISEHNRLYWYRQTLGQGPEFLTYFQNEAQLEKSRLLSDRFSAERPKGSFSTLEIQRTEQGDSAMYLCASSRPSLRTNEKLFFGSGTQLSVL.

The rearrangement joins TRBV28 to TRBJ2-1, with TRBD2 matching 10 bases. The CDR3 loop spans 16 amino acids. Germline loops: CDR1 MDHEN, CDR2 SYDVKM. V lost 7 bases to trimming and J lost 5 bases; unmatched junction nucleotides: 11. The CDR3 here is CASNPLLAGVNNEQFF. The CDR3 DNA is TGTGCCAGCAACCCTCTCCTAGCGGGAGTGAACAATGAGCAGTTCTTC.

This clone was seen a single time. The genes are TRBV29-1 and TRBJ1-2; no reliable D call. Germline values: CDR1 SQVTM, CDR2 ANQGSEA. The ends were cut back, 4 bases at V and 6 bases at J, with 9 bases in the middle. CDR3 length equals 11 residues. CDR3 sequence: CSVGVLNGYTF. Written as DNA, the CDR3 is TGCAGCGTTGGGGTTCTGAATGGCTACACCTTC.

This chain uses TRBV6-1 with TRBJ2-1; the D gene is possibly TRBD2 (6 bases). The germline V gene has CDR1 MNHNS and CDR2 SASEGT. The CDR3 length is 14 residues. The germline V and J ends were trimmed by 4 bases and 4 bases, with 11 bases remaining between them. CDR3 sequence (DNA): TGTGCCAGCAGTGCGCTCGGAGGGTACAATGAGCAGTTCTTC. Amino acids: CASSALGGYNEQFF.

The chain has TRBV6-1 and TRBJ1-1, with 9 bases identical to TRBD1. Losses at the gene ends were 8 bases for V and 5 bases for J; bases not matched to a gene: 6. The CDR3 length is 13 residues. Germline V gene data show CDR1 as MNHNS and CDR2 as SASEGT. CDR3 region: CASVYRGLTEAFF. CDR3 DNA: TGTGCCAGCGTTTACAGGGGGCTTACTGAAGCTTTCTTT.

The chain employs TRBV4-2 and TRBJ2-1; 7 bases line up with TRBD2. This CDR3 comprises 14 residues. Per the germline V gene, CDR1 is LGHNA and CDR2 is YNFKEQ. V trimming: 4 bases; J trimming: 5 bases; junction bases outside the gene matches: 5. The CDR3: CASSRGGGHNEQFF. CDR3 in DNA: TGTGCCAGCAGCCGCGGGGGTGGTCACAATGAGCAGTTCTTC.

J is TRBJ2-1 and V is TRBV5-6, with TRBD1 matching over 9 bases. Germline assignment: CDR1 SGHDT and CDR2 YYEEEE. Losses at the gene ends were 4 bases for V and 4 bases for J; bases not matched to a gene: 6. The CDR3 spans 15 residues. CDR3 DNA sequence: TGTGCCAGCAGCGGCCGGGACAGGGTATACAATGAGCAGTTCTTC. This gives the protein CASSGRDRVYNEQFF.

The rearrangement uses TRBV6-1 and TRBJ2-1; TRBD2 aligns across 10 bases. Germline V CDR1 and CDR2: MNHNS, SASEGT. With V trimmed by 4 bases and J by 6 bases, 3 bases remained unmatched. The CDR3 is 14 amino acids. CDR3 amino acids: CASSVAGGPNEQFF. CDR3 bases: TGTGCCAGCAGTGTAGCGGGGGGCCCCAATGAGCAGTTCTTC.